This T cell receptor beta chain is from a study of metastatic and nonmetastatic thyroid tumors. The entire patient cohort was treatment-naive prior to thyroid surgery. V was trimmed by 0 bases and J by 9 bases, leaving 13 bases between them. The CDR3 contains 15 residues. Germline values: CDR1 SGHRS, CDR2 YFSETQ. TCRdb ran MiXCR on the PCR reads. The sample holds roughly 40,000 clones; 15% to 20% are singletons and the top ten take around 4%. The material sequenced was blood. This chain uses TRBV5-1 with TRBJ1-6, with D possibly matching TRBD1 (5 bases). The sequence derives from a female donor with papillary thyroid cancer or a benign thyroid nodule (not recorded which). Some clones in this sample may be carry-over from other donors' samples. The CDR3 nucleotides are TGCGCCAGCAGCTTGGACGGACATTGGGCTTCACCCCTCCACTTT. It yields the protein CASSLDGHWASPLHF.